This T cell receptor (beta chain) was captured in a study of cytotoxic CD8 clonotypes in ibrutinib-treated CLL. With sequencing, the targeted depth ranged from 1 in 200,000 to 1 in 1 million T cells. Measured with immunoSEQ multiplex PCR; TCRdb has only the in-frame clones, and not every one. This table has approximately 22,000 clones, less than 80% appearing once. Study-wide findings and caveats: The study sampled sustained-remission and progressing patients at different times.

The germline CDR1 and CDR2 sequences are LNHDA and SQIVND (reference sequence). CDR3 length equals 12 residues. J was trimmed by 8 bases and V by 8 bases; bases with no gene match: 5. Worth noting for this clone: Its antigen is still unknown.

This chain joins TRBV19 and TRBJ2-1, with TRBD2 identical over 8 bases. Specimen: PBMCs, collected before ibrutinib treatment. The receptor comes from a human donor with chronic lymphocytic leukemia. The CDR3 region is CASAAGGYEQFF. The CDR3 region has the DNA TGTGCCAGTGCTGCGGGAGGCTATGAGCAGTTCTTC.